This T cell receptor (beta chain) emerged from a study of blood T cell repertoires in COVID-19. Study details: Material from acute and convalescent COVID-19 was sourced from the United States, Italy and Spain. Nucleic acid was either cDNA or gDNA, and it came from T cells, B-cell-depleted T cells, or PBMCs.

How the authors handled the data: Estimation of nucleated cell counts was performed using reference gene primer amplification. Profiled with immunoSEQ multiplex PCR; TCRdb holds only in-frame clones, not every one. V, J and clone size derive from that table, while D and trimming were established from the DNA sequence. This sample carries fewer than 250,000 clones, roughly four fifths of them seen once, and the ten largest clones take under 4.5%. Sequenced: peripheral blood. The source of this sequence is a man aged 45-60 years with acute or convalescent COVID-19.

CDR3 sequence (DNA): TGTGCCAGCAGCGTAGCGCCAGGGCGGAACACTGAAGCTTTCTTT. Translation gives CASSVAPGRNTEAFF. The chain combines TRBV9 with TRBJ1-1, with a weak D call TRBD1 (5 bases). Per the germline V gene, CDR1 is SGDLS and CDR2 is YYNGEE. The V end was cut by 0 bases, the J end by 1 base, with 10 bases between. The CDR3 has 15 amino acids.